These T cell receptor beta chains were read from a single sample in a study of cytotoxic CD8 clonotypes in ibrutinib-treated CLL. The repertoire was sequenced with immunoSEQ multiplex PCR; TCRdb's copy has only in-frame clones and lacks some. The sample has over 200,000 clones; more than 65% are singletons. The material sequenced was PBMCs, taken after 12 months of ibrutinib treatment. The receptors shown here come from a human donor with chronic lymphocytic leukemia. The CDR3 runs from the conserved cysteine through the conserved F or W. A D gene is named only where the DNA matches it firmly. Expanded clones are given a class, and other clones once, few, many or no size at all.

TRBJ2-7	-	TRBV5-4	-	TGTGCCAGCACCTTAGGCACCTCCACCTACGAGCAGTACTTC	CASTLGTSTYEQYF
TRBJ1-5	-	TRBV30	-	TGTGCCTGGAGTCGTGGGAGCAATTATCAGCCCCAGCATTTT	CAWSRGSNYQPQHF
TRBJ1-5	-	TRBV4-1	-	TGCGCCAGCAGCCCCGAGGGGGTCAGGGTCCAGCCCCAGCATTTT	CASSPEGVRVQPQHF
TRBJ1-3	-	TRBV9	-	TGTGCCAGCAGCGTAGAAGTAGGCGGTTCTGGAAACACCATATATTTT	CASSVEVGGSGNTIYF
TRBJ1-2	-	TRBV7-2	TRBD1	TGTGCCAGCAGCCCCGGACAGGGAGCTAACTATGGCTACACCTTC	CASSPGQGANYGYTF
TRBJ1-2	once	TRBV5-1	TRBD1	TGCGCCAGCAGCTTGGTCCAGCCAGGGGGTGGCTACACCTTC	CASSLVQPGGGYTF
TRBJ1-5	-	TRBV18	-	TGTGCCAGCTCCCCGGGAGGCCATAGCAATCAGCCCCAGCATTTT	CASSPGGHSNQPQHF
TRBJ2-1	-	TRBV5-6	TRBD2	TGTGCCAGCAGCTTGGCTCCTAGCGGGGGGGCCCATGAGCAGTTCTTC	CASSLAPSGGAHEQFF
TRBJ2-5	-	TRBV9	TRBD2	TGTGCCAGCAGCGTAAGGTGGGCGGGAGCTGAGACCCAGTACTTC	CASSVRWAGAETQYF
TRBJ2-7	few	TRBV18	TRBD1	TGTGCCAGCTCCGGGACAGGTAACGAGCAGTACTTC	CASSGTGNEQYF
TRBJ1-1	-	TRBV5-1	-	TGCGCCAGCAGGGAATCACTACTACCCAACACTGAAGCTTTCTTT	CASRESLLPNTEAFF
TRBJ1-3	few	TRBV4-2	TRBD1	TGTGCCAGCAGTCTGACAGGGACGGGAAACACCATATATTTT	CASSLTGTGNTIYF
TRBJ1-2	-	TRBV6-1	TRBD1	TGTGCCAGCAGTGACCAAAACAGGGGAAGGGGGAATGGCTACACCTTC	CASSDQNRGRGNGYTF
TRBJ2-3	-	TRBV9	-	TGTGCCAGCAGCGTCGGCCGGATAGATACGCAGTATTTT	CASSVGRIDTQYF
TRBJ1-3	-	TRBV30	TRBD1	TGTGCCTTCCGACAGGGGAGCTCTGGAAACACCATATATTTT	CAFRQGSSGNTIYF
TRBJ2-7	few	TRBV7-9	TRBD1	TGTGCCAGCAGCTTAGGGCCGGGACAGGGGAGCTCCTACGAGCAGTACTTC	CASSLGPGQGSSYEQYF
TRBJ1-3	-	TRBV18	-	TGTGCCAGCTCACCGGGTGAGGGAAACACCATATATTTT	CASSPGEGNTIYF
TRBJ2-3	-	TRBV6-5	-	TGTGCCAGCAGTTATCGAACTCTGAATACGCAGTATTTT	CASSYRTLNTQYF
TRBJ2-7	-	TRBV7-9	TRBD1	TGTGCCAGCAGCTTGACAGGGGGGGCCTACGAGCAGTACTTC	CASSLTGGAYEQYF
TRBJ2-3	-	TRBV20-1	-	TGCAGTGCTAGACCGGGAGATACGCAGTATTTT	CSARPGDTQYF
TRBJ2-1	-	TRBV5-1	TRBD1	TGCGCCAGCAGCTTGGCGACAGGGGGTTTGCAGTTCTTC	CASSLATGGLQFF
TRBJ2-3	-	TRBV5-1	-	TGCGCCAGCAGCTTAGGGGCCTCATCTTTCACAGATACGCAGTATTTT	CASSLGASSFTDTQYF
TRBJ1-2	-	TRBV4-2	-	TGTGCCAGCAGCCAACGGGGAGAGGTCTATGGCTACACCTTC	CASSQRGEVYGYTF
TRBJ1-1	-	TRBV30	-	TGTGCCTGGAGTCCCCGGGCCTCCGCGAACACTGAAGCTTTCTTT	CAWSPRASANTEAFF
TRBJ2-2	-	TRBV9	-	TGTGCCAGCAGCGTAGTGGCTTCTTATGCCGGGGAGCTGTTTTTT	CASSVVASYAGELFF
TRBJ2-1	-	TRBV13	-	TGTGCCAGCAGCCCAGAAATACCCGGGGTGAGCTCCTACAATGAGCAGTTCTTC	CASSPEIPGVSSYNEQFF
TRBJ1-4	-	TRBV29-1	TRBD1	TGCAGCGTTGGGTGGGGACAGGGGAGTGAAAAACTGTTTTTT	CSVGWGQGSEKLFF
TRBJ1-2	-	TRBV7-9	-	TGTGCCAGCAGCTTAGCACTCAGGTTTTTCTATGGCTACACCTTC	CASSLALRFFYGYTF
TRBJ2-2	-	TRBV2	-	TGTGCCAGCAGTGAAGAGTACGGGTACGCCGGGGAGCTGTTTTTT	CASSEEYGYAGELFF